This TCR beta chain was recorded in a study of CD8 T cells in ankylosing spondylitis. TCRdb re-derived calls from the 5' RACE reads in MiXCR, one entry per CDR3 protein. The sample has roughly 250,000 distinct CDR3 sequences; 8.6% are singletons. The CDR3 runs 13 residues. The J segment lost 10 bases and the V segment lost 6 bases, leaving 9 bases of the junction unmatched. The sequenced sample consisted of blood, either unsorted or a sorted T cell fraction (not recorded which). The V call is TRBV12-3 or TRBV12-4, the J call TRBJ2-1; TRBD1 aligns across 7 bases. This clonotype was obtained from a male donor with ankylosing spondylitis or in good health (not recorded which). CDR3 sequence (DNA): TGTGCCAGCAGCCGACAGGGTCTCGGGGAGCAGTTCTTC. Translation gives CASSRQGLGEQFF.